The 11 T cell receptor beta chains below come from one sample, sequenced in a study of blood T cells in healthy people across ages (dated by TCRdb to 2015 to 2017). The library was produced with 5' RACE. Sequencing used an Illumina HiSeq 2500. A second PCR of roughly 7 to 12 cycles was run with a J-beta primer mix and a sample-barcoded 5' primer. TCRdb took the public reads, trimmed them with fastp at Q25, ran MiXCR for clone calling and kept in-frame beta chains. All rows with the same CDR3 protein become a single entry with the most common DNA and genes. This sample has around 820,000 distinct CDR3 sequences in its table, and approximately 25% of those were observed once. In total, the top ten clones hold 3.7% of the sample. The same data also went into a second study, on T cells of mothers and their children.

The source material was blood. The receptors here all came from a boy between 10 and 17 years old in good health.

The sample holds a few counts of this clonotype. For the CDR3, the DNA is TGTGCCAGCAGCCAAGAGGGCGGGCAGTTCTTC. Its translation: CASSQEGGQFF. The chain carries TRBV3-1 and TRBJ2-1, with D uncertain. The V and J ends lost 0 bases and 12 bases respectively, with 6 bases between them. The CDR3 extends over 11 amino acids. The germline CDR1 and CDR2 sequences are LGHDT and YNNKEL (reference sequence).

This clonotype appeared a few times. The genes are TRBV21-1 and TRBJ2-7; the table's D call, TRBD1, was not checked against the DNA. TRBV21-1 is annotated as a pseudogene. The CDR3 loop spans 16 amino acids. The CDR3 bases are TGTGCCAGCAGCGCTGGACAGGGGGCGGATAACTACGAGCAGTACTTC. Its protein product is CASSAGQGADNYEQYF.

This clonotype was picked up one time. A junction boundary mismatches the germline segment, possibly from a read error. The chain has TRBV6-2 or TRBV6-3 and TRBJ2-5, with TRBD1 matching 7 bases. TRBJ2-1 explains the end of the DNA better; the J call may be wrong. The germline CDR1 and CDR2 sequences are MNHEY and SVGEGT. There are 18 residues in the CDR3. CDR3 sequence reads: CASSYPTQTGKSYSEQFF. The CDR3 nucleotides are TGTGCCAGCAGTTACCCAACACAGACAGGGAAATCCTACAGTGAGCAGTTCTTC.

This clonotype was found a few times. The V gene is TRBV7-6, the J gene TRBJ2-1; D unresolved. The better agreement between TRBJ2-7 and the DNA end casts doubt on the J call. CDR1 is SGHVS and CDR2 is FNYEAQ in the germline V gene. The CDR3 spans 14 residues. The CDR3 region has the DNA TGTGCCAGCAGCTTAGCTGGAGCAGAAGAGGAGCAGTACTTC. Encoded protein: CASSLAGAEEEQYF.

The chain employs TRBV7-9 and TRBJ2-5; no clear D. The DNA end favors TRBJ2-1, so the J call may be wrong. CDR1 and CDR2 (germline): SEHNR, FQNEAQ (reference sequence). This CDR3 has 13 residues. CDR3 nucleotide sequence: TGTGCCAGCAGCAATCCTTTAGAAAATGAGCAGTTCTTC. Translation: CASSNPLENEQFF.

This clonotype was seen a handful of times. V is TRBV28 and J is TRBJ1-3, with a tentative D call TRBD1 (5 bases). The CDR3 runs 15 residues. The germline V and J ends were trimmed by 7 bases and 7 bases, with 20 bases remaining between them. Per germline, CDR1 MDHEN and CDR2 SYDVKM. The CDR3 DNA reads TGTGCCAGCATTCAAACCACCGGGGCTGCGAACACCATATATTTT. Translating gives CASIQTTGAANTIYF. The full variable domain, rest sourced from reference TRBV28 and TRBJ1-3, is DVKVTQSSRYLVKRTGEKVFLECVQDMDHENMFWYRQDPGLGLRLIYFSYDVKMKEKGDIPEGYSVSREKKERFSLILESASTNQTSMYLCASIQTTGAANTIYFGEGSWLTVV.

V usage is TRBV27 and J usage is TRBJ2-7; 10 bases are a match to TRBD1. The J segment lost 2 bases and the V segment lost 8 bases, leaving 3 bases of the junction unmatched. The CDR3 sequence is 13 residues long. Germline values: CDR1 MNHEY, CDR2 SMNVEV (reference sequence). In DNA, the CDR3 is TGTGCCAGCGGGACAGGGGTGACCTACGAGCAGTACTTC. This sequence encodes CASGTGVTYEQYF.

V and J are TRBV6-5 and TRBJ1-1; 9 bases fit TRBD1. The CDR3 covers 13 residues. Losses at the gene ends were 6 bases for V and 6 bases for J; bases not matched to a gene: 5. In germline, CDR1 is MNHEY, CDR2 SVGAGI. CDR3 region: CASRYGQGSEAFF. CDR3 nucleotides: TGTGCCAGCAGATACGGACAGGGGTCTGAAGCTTTCTTT.

The V gene is TRBV9, the J gene TRBJ1-1; maybe TRBD1 (5 bases). Germline V gene sequence: CDR1 SGDLS, CDR2 YYNGEE. The CDR3 covers 14 residues. Trimming took 0 bases from V and 4 from J, leaving 10 bases between them. CDR3 nucleotides: TGTGCCAGCAGCGTAGATCCAGGGCTCACTGAAGCTTTCTTT. Translating it yields CASSVDPGLTEAFF.

This clonotype was seen ten or more times. The chain is built from TRBV27 and TRBJ2-6; no definite D call. The V and J ends lost 6 bases and 2 bases respectively, with 11 bases between them. Germline assignment: CDR1 MNHEY and CDR2 SMNVEV (reference sequence). This CDR3 comprises 15 residues. CDR3 protein: CASRSIRTGANVLTF. For the CDR3, the DNA is TGTGCCAGCAGATCGATAAGGACTGGGGCCAACGTCCTGACTTTC.

For the CDR3, the DNA is TGTGCCTGGGATACAGGGGGCTGGAACACCGGGGAGCTGTTTTTT. It yields the protein CAWDTGGWNTGELFF. V is TRBV30 and J is TRBJ2-2, with 9 bases identical to TRBD1. This CDR3 comprises 15 residues. Germline values: CDR1 GTSNPN, CDR2 SVGIG (reference sequence). The junction had 5 bases not matched to a gene; V was cut back by 5 bases and J by 1 base.